The entry below describes one T cell receptor beta chain. This clonotype was found a few times. It has no known antigen specificity. Base qualities are missing; no much larger clone stands one base away. The donors were a few dozen Caucasian individuals from Russia, aged roughly 6 to 90 years, who were systemically healthy. Ten milliliters of peripheral blood were drawn from each donor into EDTA-treated Vacutainer tubes. PBMCs were isolated by Ficoll-Paque density-gradient centrifugation, with at least 7 million obtained per sample. Total RNA, at least 5 micrograms per sample, was extracted from PBMCs with Trizol reagent. For every donor, flow cytometry on a PBMC aliquot measured the percentage of naive CD45RAhigh/CD27high T cells. The sample comes from a study of blood T cells in healthy people across ages (dated by TCRdb to the mid-2010s). Turning to the overall study: In model experiments, template switching captured roughly one uniquely barcoded TCR beta cDNA molecule for every two T cells. Age-related changes in TCR beta repertoire diversity were measured in the study by deep sequencing normalized with unique cDNA molecular identifiers. The donors were divided into four age groups: young (average approximately 15 years), middle-aged (approximately 39), aged (62) and long-lived (about 84). To avoid experimental bias, donors of different ages were distributed randomly across sequencing lanes. For two donors (one aged 18 to 30 and one aged 80 or older), the study analyzed two additional independent replicas of 1 million unique cDNA reads from the same blood draw.

The research as a whole found: The CMV infection status of donors was not known, potentially confounding age-related changes in expanded clonotypes. Since profiling was done on bulk unsorted PBMCs, naive and antigen-experienced compartments could not be conclusively compared. Observed TCR beta diversity correlated strongly with the percentage of naive T cells measured by flow cytometry. Observed TCR beta diversity per million T cells fell roughly linearly with age, and a significant reduction was already apparent by age roughly 40. Total diversity estimates from one million sequenced T cells were considered lower bounds and underestimates. The long-lived group showed more naive CD4+ T cells, fewer expanded clones and increased TCR diversity than the aged group, suggesting age selection.

Based on the germline V gene (reference sequence), the CDR1 and CDR2 sequences are DFQATT and SNEGSKA. The CDR3, cysteine through phenylalanine, is 13 amino acids long. The retained sequence is limited to the CDR3, 39 bases, with the frame set at the first base. Between the V and J ends, shortened by 8 bases and 4 bases respectively, the junction contains 17 bases. Receptors were amplified or captured by 5' RACE. Sequencing instrument: Illumina HiSeq 2500. The second PCR ran for roughly 7 to 12 cycles and used a J-beta primer mix along with a sample-barcoded 5' primer. Each TCR beta cDNA molecule received a unique molecular identifier from a template-switch 5' adaptor carrying 12 random nucleotides. At least 2.5 million CDR3-containing paired-end reads were obtained from each sample. All of the RNA was converted into first-strand cDNA using the Mint cDNA synthesis kit, with a TRBC-specific oligonucleotide serving as the primer. Following uracil-DNA glycosylase treatment, all cDNA underwent a first 18-cycle PCR with the universal primers M1SS and BC2_uni_R. Regarding the original processing steps: For normalization, 1 million high-quality reads, each with a distinct molecular identifier, were randomly selected from each sample. Instead of being binned into consensus sequences, reads that shared molecular identifiers were thrown out. MiTCR, run with a Q25 quality threshold and the strictest error-elimination algorithm, handled CDR3 identification, clonotype clustering and error correction. A nonparametric unseen species model with Euler transformation was used to estimate lower-bound total TCR beta diversity. The raw public reads went through TCRdb reprocessing: fastp at Q25, MiXCR clone calling, in-frame beta chains kept. Rows with one shared CDR3 protein collapse into an entry with the most common genes and DNA. TCRdb's processing, not the authors' own work, is the source of the V and J calls. The sample table shows approximately 1,000,000 distinct CDR3 sequences, and around two fifths are seen once. Around 14% of the sample goes to the ten largest clones.

What was sequenced was blood. This chain joins TRBV20-1 to TRBJ1-1; 5 matching bases give a weak D call of TRBD1. The sequence came from a man aged 18 to 29 in good health. The CDR3 region reads CSSPRGGSTEAFF. The bases are TGCAGTTCACCACGGGGGGGTTCCACTGAAGCTTTCTTT.